Below, 20 T cell receptor beta chains from the same sample are listed, as sequenced in a study of T-cell memory formation after mild COVID-19. TCRdb re-analysed the 5' RACE reads in MiXCR, keeping a single row per CDR3 protein. The top ten hold roughly 2.2% of the sample, which has roughly 130,000 distinct CDR3 sequences, about 6.5% seen once. Sequenced input: PBMCs or a T cell subset sorted from them (not recorded which). Receptors were obtained from an adult woman who had mild COVID-19 (a few samples of this study predate the infection). Cell type and time point are not known.

This clonotype was observed a few times. J is TRBJ2-3 and V is TRBV5-1; D is unresolved. Germline V CDR1 and CDR2: SGHRS, YFSETQ. CDR3 length: 16 amino acids. Trimming took off 4 bases at V and 0 bases at J, with 15 bases between the two ends. This CDR3 is CASSPFQATSTDTQYF. The CDR3 nucleotides are TGCGCCAGCAGCCCATTCCAAGCGACTAGCACAGATACGCAGTATTTT.

This clonotype was counted many times. The rearrangement links TRBV7-2 to TRBJ2-5; 9 positions match TRBD1. The CDR3 contains 16 residues. After removal of 2 bases from V and 4 bases from J, the junction contained 8 bases not matched to a gene. Germline CDR1 is SGHTA and CDR2 is FQGNSA. The DNA of the CDR3 is TGTGCCAGCAGCTTATTGGGGACAGGGCACAGAGAGACCCAGTACTTC. Encoded protein: CASSLLGTGHRETQYF.

This chain uses TRBV4-2 with TRBJ2-3, with D possibly TRBD2 on 7 matching bases. Germline V lookup: CDR1 LGHNA, CDR2 YNFKEQ. CDR3 length: 18 residues. V lost 4 bases, J lost 0 bases, and 20 bases lay in between. Here the CDR3 DNA reads TGTGCCAGCAGCCCTAAGGGGGGGGAAGCCCGTAGCACAGATACGCAGTATTTT. Its protein is CASSPKGGEARSTDTQYF.

The sample holds many counts of this clonotype. The chain is built from TRBV12-3 or TRBV12-4 and TRBJ1-2; D is undetermined. This CDR3 has 14 amino acids. Deletions cut 7 bases from V and 8 bases from J, with 20 bases between. CDR3 loop: CASKSSTVPRGYTF. The DNA of the CDR3 is TGTGCCAGCAAATCATCGACCGTGCCTAGGGGCTACACCTTC.

This clonotype was counted a few times. This sequence joins TRBV7-2 and TRBJ2-1, with TRBD2 identical over 7 bases. Germline V gene lookup returns CDR1 SGHTA and CDR2 FQGNSA. This CDR3 is built from 16 residues. V lost 2 bases to trimming and J lost 3 bases; unmatched junction nucleotides: 7. DNA of the CDR3: TGTGCCAGCAGCTTAACGGGAGCGGGGTTCTACAATGAGCAGTTCTTC. It translates to CASSLTGAGFYNEQFF.

The chain links TRBV5-1 to TRBJ2-1, with D unclear. This CDR3 spans 14 amino acids. V lost 2 bases and J lost 5, with 11 bases in between. Germline-derived CDR1 and CDR2 are SGHRS and YFSETQ. The CDR3 DNA reads TGCGCCAGCAGCTTAAATGCCCGGGACAATGAGCAGTTCTTC. Amino acid sequence: CASSLNARDNEQFF.

This clonotype has ten or more counts. The V and J genes are TRBV18 and TRBJ2-1; the D is unclear. With 3 bases removed from V and 10 bases from J, the gap between germline ends came to 10 bases. Germline loops: CDR1 KGHSH, CDR2 LQKENI. CDR3 length: 12 residues. Here the CDR3 reads CASSPQDKEQFF. The CDR3 DNA reads TGTGCCAGCTCACCCCAGGATAAGGAGCAGTTCTTC.

This clonotype was counted many times. Written as DNA, the CDR3 is TGTGCCAGCAGTTCTAGCCGACAGGACTCCTACGAGCAGTACTTC. Translated: CASSSSRQDSYEQYF. This chain connects TRBV12-3 or TRBV12-4 to TRBJ2-7; D might be TRBD1 (6 bases). This CDR3 is built from 15 residues. The ends were cut back, 4 bases at V and 0 bases at J, with 13 bases in the middle.

At least ten counts were recorded for this clonotype. The chain carries TRBV7-2 and TRBJ2-1, with 9 bases fitting TRBD1. There are 16 residues in the CDR3. Germline V gene data show CDR1 as SGHTA and CDR2 as FQGNSA. Trimming took 1 base from V and 5 from J; bases not matched to a gene: 6. For the CDR3, the DNA is TGTGCCAGCAGCTTAGTAGCGGACAGGGGAAACAATGAGCAGTTCTTC. It translates to CASSLVADRGNNEQFF.

The V call is TRBV5-1, the J call TRBJ2-2, with 10 bases fitting TRBD2. V lost 1 base, J lost 1 base, and 1 base stayed unmatched. The germline CDR1 and CDR2 sequences are SGHRS and YFSETQ. The CDR3 consists of 16 residues. The CDR3, as DNA: TGCGCCAGCAGCTTGACTAGCGGGGTGAACACCGGGGAGCTGTTTTTT. Encoded protein: CASSLTSGVNTGELFF.

There are many counts of this clonotype. One end of the junction fails to match germline, which may point to a read error. The chain joins TRBV5-1 to TRBJ2-5; D is ambiguous. Germline CDR1 and CDR2: SGHRS and YFSETQ. This CDR3 has 12 amino acids. The CDR3 loop is CASSPNQETQYF. The CDR3 nucleotides read TGTGCCAGCAGCCCTAACCAAGAGACCCAGTACTTC.

This clonotype has at least ten counts. The J gene is TRBJ2-7, the V gene TRBV5-1; D remains ambiguous. Trimming shortened V by 2 bases and J by 0 bases, and 15 bases separated the two germline ends. This CDR3 is built from 16 residues. The germline V gene encodes CDR1 SGHRS and CDR2 YFSETQ. DNA of the CDR3: TGCGCCAGCAGCTTACTGGGCGTGGTGAGCTCCTACGAGCAGTACTTC. Encoded protein: CASSLLGVVSSYEQYF.

The chain couples TRBV19 to TRBJ2-4; the match to TRBD2 covers 7 bases. The CDR3 sequence is 11 residues long. Trimming removed 7 bases from V and 7 bases from J; junction bases left unmatched: 1. Germline loops: CDR1 LNHDA, CDR2 SQIVND (reference sequence). This chain's CDR3 is CASTRENIQYF. CDR3 bases: TGTGCCAGTACGCGGGAGAACATTCAGTACTTC.

The table lists this clonotype with a few counts. The chain employs TRBV10-2 and TRBJ1-1, with TRBD1 identical over 8 bases. V dropped 8 bases and J dropped 3; count of bases not matched to a gene: 11. Germline CDR1 is WSHSY and CDR2 is SAAADI. There are 15 residues in the CDR3. The CDR3 protein is CASSLTGEIYTEAFF. The CDR3 nucleotides read TGCGCCAGCTCGTTGACAGGGGAGATATACACTGAAGCTTTCTTT.

The chain couples TRBV11-2 to TRBJ2-3; D gene unclear. The CDR3 covers 16 residues. CDR1 and CDR2 (germline): SGHAT, FQNNGV. Trimming shortened V by 6 bases and J by 0 bases, and 16 bases separated the two germline ends. The CDR3 sequence: CASSSVDLLSTDTQYF. The CDR3 DNA reads as TGTGCCAGCAGTTCGGTCGACCTCCTTAGCACAGATACGCAGTATTTT. The full variable domain, completed using reference TRBV11-2 and TRBJ2-3, is EAGVAQSPRYKIIEKRQSVAFWCNPISGHATLYWYQQILGQGPKLLIQFQNNGVVDDSQLPKDRFSAERLKGVDSTLKIQPAKLEDSAVYLCASSSVDLLSTDTQYFGPGTRLTVL.

This clonotype was seen many times. J is TRBJ2-5 and V is TRBV4-1; 12 nucleotides align to TRBD2. The germline V gene has CDR1 MGHRA and CDR2 YSYEKL. The CDR3 sequence is 18 residues long. Unmatched junction bases numbered 12, after V lost 4 bases and J lost 3 bases. The CDR3 region has the DNA TGCGCCAGCAGCCTCCACGCTAGCGGGGGGGGTTGGAAAGAGACCCAGTACTTC. Its protein is CASSLHASGGGWKETQYF.

V gene TRBV4-1 combines with J gene TRBJ1-4; perhaps TRBD1 as D (5 bases). From germline, CDR1 is MGHRA and CDR2 YSYEKL. V was pared by 3 bases and J by 10 bases, with 15 bases between. The CDR3 is 14 amino acids. The DNA of the CDR3 is TGCGCCAGCAGCCAGGGGCAGGGTTTGAGAAAACTGTTTTTT. Its protein is CASSQGQGLRKLFF.

In its sample, this clonotype was seen a few times. V is TRBV10-3 and J is TRBJ2-7, with unresolved D. The germline V and J ends were trimmed by 5 bases and 3 bases, with 14 bases remaining between them. The germline V gene has CDR1 ENHRY and CDR2 SYGVKD. This CDR3 has 14 amino acids. In nucleotides, the CDR3 is TGTGCCATCAGTCCCGCCCCCCGAAGCTACGAGCAGTACTTC. It is translated as CAISPAPRSYEQYF.

This sequence joins TRBV4-3 and TRBJ2-7; 8 bases are shared with TRBD2. Germline CDR1 is LGHNA and CDR2 is YSLEER. Germline trimming cut 3 bases from V and 6 bases from J; bases unmatched to any gene: 13. CDR3 length: 16 residues. CDR3 sequence: CASSQQTSGAGGEQYF. The CDR3 DNA follows: TGCGCCAGCAGCCAGCAAACTAGCGGTGCCGGGGGCGAGCAGTACTTC.

This clonotype was observed many times. Sequence at one end of the junction differs from germline and may be a read error. The rearrangement links TRBV11-2 to TRBJ2-1; maybe TRBD2 (6 bases). Germline V gene sequence: CDR1 SGHAT, CDR2 FQNNGV. CDR3 length: 13 amino acids. The DNA of the CDR3 is TGTGCCAGCAGCTCACCTACTAGCCTCCAGACCTCCTTC. This translates into CASSSPTSLQTSF.